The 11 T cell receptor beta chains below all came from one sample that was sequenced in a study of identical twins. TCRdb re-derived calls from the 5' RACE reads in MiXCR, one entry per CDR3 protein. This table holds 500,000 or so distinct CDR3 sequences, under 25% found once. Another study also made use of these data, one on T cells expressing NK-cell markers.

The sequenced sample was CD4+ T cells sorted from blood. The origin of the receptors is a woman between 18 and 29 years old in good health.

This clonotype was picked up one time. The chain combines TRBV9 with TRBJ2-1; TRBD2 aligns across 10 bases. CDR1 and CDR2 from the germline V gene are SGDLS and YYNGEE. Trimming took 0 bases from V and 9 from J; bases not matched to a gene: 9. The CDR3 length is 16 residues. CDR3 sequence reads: CASSVGDTSGDTEQFF. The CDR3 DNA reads TGTGCCAGCAGCGTAGGAGATACTAGCGGGGACACTGAGCAGTTCTTC.

The CDR3 DNA sequence: TGTGCCAGCAGTCAACCACTAGCGTCTGGGGAGACCCAGTACTTC. Its protein product is CASSQPLASGETQYF. V and J are TRBV2 and TRBJ2-5; 7 positions match TRBD2. Germline V lookup: CDR1 SNHLY, CDR2 FYNNEI. J gave up 5 bases and V 5 bases, and 11 bases lay outside the gene matches. CDR3 size: 15 residues.

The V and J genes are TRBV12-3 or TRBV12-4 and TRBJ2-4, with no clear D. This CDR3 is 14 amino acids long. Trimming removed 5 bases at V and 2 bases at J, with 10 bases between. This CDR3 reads CASSHRATKNIQYF. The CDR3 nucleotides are TGTGCCAGCAGTCACCGGGCCACCAAAAACATTCAGTACTTC.

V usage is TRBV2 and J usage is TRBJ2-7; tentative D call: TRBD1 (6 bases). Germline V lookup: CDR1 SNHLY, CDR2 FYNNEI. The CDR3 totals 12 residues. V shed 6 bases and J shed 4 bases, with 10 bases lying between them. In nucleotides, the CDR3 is TGTGCCAGCAGGTGGGACACTTACGAGCAGTACTTC. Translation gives CASRWDTYEQYF.

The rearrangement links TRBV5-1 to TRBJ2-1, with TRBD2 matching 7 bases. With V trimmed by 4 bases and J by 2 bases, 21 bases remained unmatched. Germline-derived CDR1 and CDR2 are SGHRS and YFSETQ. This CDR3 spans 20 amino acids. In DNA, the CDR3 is TGCGCCAGCAGCCTGAGTCGGGGTGGGAGGGCGTTTCGCGCCTACAATGAGCAGTTCTTC. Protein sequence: CASSLSRGGRAFRAYNEQFF. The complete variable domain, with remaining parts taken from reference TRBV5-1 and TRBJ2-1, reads KAGVTQTPRYLIKTRGQQVTLSCSPISGHRSVSWYQQTPGQGLQFLFEYFSETQRNKGNFPGRFSGRQFSNSRSEMNVSTLELGDSALYLCASSLSRGGRAFRAYNEQFFGPGTRLTVL.

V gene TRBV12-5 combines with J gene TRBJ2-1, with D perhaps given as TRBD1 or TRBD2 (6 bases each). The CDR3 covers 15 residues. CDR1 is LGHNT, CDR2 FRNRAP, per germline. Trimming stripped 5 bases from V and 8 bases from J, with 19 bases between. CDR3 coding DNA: TGTGCTAGTGGTACAGGACAGCCGGAGGGGGATGAGCAGTTCTTC. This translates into CASGTGQPEGDEQFF.

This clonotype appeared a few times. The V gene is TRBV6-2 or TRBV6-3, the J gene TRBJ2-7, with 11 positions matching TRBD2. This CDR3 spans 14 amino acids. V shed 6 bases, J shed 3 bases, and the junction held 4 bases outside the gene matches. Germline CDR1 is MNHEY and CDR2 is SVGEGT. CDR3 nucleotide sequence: TGTGCCAGCAGAGGACTAGCGGGCCTCTACGAGCAGTACTTC. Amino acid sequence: CASRGLAGLYEQYF.

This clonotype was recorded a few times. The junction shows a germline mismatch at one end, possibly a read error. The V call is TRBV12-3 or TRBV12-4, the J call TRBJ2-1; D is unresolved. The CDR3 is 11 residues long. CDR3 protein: CASSQYNGQFF. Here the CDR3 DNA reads TGTGCCAGCTCGCAATACAATGGGCAGTTCTTC.

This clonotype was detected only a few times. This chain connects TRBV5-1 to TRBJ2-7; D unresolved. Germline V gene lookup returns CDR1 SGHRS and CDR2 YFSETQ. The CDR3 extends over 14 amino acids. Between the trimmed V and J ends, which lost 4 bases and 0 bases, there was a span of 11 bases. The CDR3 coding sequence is TGCGCCAGCAGCGTACGAGGCCGCTCCTACGAGCAGTACTTC. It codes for CASSVRGRSYEQYF. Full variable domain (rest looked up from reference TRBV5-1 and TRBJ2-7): KAGVTQTPRYLIKTRGQQVTLSCSPISGHRSVSWYQQTPGQGLQFLFEYFSETQRNKGNFPGRFSGRQFSNSRSEMNVSTLELGDSALYLCASSVRGRSYEQYFGPGTRLTVT.

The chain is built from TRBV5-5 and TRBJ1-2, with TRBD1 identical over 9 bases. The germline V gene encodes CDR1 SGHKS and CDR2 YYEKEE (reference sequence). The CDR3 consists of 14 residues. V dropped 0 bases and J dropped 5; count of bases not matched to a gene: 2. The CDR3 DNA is TGTGCCAGCAGCTTGGGAGGACAGGGGTATGGCTACACCTTC. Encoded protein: CASSLGGQGYGYTF. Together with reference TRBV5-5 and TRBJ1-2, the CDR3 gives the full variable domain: DAGVTQSPTHLIKTRGQQVTLRCSPISGHKSVSWYQQVLGQGPQFIFQYYEKEERGRGNFPDRFSARQFPNYSSELNVNALLLGDSALYLCASSLGGQGYGYTFGSGTRLTVV.

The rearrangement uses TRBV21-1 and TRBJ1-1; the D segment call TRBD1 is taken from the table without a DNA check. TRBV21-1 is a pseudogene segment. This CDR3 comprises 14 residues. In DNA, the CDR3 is TGTGCCAGCAGCAAAACGACAGGGAACACTGAAGCTTTCTTT. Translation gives CASSKTTGNTEAFF.